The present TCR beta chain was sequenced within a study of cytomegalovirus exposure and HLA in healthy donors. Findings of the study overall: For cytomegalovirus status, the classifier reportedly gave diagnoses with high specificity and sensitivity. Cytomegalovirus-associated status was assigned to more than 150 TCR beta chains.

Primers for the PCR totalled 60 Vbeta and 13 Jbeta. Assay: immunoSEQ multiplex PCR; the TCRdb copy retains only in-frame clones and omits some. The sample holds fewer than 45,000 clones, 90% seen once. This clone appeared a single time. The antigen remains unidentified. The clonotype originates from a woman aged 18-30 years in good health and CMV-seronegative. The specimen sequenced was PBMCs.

CDR3 coding DNA: TGTGCCAGCAGTTTCCTACGGGGTCAGTGGGAGCAGTTCTTC. This gives the protein CASSFLRGQWEQFF. This sequence joins TRBV28 and TRBJ2-1; tentatively, D is TRBD2 (5 bases). The CDR3 is 14 amino acids. Germline lookup yields CDR1 MDHEN and CDR2 SYDVKM. Trimming shortened V by 3 bases and J by 10 bases, and 16 bases separated the two germline ends.